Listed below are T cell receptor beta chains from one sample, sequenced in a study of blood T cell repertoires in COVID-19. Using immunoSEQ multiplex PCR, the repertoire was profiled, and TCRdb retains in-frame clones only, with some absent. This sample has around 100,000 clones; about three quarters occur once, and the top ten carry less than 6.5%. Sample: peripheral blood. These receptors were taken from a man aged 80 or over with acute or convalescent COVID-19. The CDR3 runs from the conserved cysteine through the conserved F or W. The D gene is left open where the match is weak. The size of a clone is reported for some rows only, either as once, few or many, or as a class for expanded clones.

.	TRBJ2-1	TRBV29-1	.	CSVPGLEYNEQFF	TGCAGCGTGCCAGGGTTGGAGTACAATGAGCAGTTCTTC
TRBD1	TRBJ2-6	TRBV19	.	CASSVRDRSSGANVLTF	TGTGCCAGTAGTGTCCGGGACAGAAGCTCTGGGGCCAACGTCCTGACTTTC
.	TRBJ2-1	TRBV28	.	CASRTGNYNEQFF	TGTGCCAGCCGAACGGGGAATTACAATGAGCAGTTCTTC
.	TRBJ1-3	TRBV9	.	CASSVAGHLSSGNTIYF	TGTGCCAGCAGCGTAGCGGGACACCTCTCCTCTGGAAACACCATATATTTT
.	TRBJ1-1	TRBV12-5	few	CASGLEGPVDTEAFF	TGTGCTAGTGGTTTGGAGGGGCCAGTGGACACTGAAGCTTTCTTT
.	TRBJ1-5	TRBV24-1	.	CATSDLFVNQPQHF	TGTGCCACCAGTGATTTGTTCGTTAATCAGCCCCAGCATTTT
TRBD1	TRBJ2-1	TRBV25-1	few	CASSEGDRGRAPYNEQFF	TGTGCCAGCAGTGAGGGGGACAGGGGGCGGGCACCCTACAATGAGCAGTTCTTC
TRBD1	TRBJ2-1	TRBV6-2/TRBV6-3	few	CASSTRTGVLDEQFF	TGTGCCAGCAGTACCCGGACAGGGGTGTTAGATGAGCAGTTCTTC
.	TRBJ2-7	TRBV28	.	CASSSTPTTYEQYF	TGTGCCAGCAGTTCCACCCCGACTACTTACGAGCAGTACTTC
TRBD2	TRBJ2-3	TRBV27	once	CASSDGTSGRNTQYF	TGTGCCAGCAGTGACGGGACTAGCGGACGAAATACGCAGTATTTT
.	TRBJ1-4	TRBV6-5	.	CASRPTGLGEKLFF	TGTGCCAGCAGACCCACAGGGTTGGGTGAAAAACTGTTTTTT
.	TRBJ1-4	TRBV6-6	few	CASSPSSNEKLFF	TGTGCCAGCAGCCCTAGTTCTAATGAAAAACTGTTTTTT
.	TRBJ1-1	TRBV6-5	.	CASSYSSYSDTEAFF	TGTGCCAGCAGTTACTCGAGTTACTCCGACACTGAAGCTTTCTTT
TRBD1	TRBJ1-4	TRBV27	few	CATRGTGREKLFF	TGTGCCACCAGGGGGACAGGAAGGGAAAAACTGTTTTTT
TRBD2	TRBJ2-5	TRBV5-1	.	CASSSATGGPETQYF	TGCGCCAGCAGCTCAGCCACGGGAGGGCCGGAGACCCAGTACTTC
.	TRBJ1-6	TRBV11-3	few	CASSLFAGSPLHF	TGTGCCAGCAGCTTATTCGCGGGTTCACCCCTCCACTTT
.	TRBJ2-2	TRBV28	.	CASSLQTGELFF	TGTGCCAGCAGTTTACAGACCGGGGAGCTGTTTTTT
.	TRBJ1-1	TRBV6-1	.	CASSETEAEAFF	TGTGCCAGCAGTGAGACGGAGGCCGAAGCTTTCTTT
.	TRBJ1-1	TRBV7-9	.	CASSIQGGETEAFF	TGTGCCAGCAGCATACAGGGAGGGGAAACTGAAGCTTTCTTT
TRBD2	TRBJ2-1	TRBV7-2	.	CASSLDAGAYNEQFF	TGTGCCAGCAGCCTAGACGCGGGAGCCTACAATGAGCAGTTCTTC
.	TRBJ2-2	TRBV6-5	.	CASIRGGTGELFF	TGTGCCAGCATTAGGGGTGGGACCGGGGAGCTGTTTTTT
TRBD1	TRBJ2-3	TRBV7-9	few	CASSWITGGSSDTQYF	TGTGCCAGCAGCTGGATAACAGGGGGCTCATCTGATACGCAGTATTTT
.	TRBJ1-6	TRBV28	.	CASKSAQTRNSPLHF	TGTGCCAGCAAATCGGCACAGACACGTAATTCACCCCTCCACTTT
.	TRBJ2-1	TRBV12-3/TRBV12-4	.	CASSPGNEQFF	TGTGCCAGCAGCCCGGGGAATGAGCAGTTCTTC
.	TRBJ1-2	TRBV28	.	CASSFPGDRFGGYTF	TGTGCCAGCAGTTTCCCGGGTGATAGGTTTGGTGGCTACACCTTC
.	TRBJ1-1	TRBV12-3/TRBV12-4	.	CASSFSGGRGAFF	TGTGCCAGCAGTTTCTCGGGTGGGAGGGGAGCTTTCTTT
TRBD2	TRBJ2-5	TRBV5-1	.	CASSLGSSGQETQYF	TGCGCCAGCAGCTTGGGGTCTAGCGGGCAAGAGACCCAGTACTTC
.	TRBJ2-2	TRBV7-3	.	CASSQTKGGLAVYTGELFF	TGTGCCAGCAGCCAAACCAAGGGGGGGCTAGCGGTATACACCGGGGAGCTGTTTTTT
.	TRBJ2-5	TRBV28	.	CASFRPGWETQYF	TGTGCCAGCTTTCGGCCAGGGTGGGAGACCCAGTACTTC
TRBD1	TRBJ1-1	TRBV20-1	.	CSASGDRGPTEAFF	TGCAGTGCTAGTGGCGACAGGGGGCCCACTGAAGCTTTCTTT
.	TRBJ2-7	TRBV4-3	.	CASSQDFRGGSYEQYF	TGCGCCAGCAGCCAAGACTTCAGGGGAGGGTCCTACGAGCAGTACTTC
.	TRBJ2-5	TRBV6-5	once	CASSPPGGETQYF	TGTGCCAGCAGTCCCCCCGGTGGAGAGACCCAGTACTTC
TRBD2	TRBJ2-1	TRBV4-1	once	CASRARGTSEHNEQFF	TGCGCCAGCAGGGCGAGAGGGACTAGCGAACACAATGAGCAGTTCTTC
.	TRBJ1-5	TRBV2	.	CASSEVSTLSNQPQHF	TGTGCCAGCAGTGAAGTGTCCACTTTGAGCAATCAGCCCCAGCATTTT
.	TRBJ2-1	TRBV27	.	CASSLSGTPTYNEQFF	TGTGCCAGCAGTTTATCTGGGACACCGACCTACAATGAGCAGTTCTTC